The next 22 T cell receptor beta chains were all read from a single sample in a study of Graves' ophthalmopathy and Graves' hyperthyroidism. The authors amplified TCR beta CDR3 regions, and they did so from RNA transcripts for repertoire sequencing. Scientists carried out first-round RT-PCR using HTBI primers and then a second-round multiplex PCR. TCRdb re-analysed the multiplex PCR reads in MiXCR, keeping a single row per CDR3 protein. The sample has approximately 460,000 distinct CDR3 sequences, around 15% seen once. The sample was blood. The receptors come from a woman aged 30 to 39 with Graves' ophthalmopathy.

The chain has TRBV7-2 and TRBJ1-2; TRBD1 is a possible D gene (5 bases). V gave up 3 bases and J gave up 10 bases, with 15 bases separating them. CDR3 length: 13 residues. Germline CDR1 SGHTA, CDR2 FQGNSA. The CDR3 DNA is TGTGCCAGCAGCTTTGGCAGGGTTATGTCCTACACCTTC. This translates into CASSFGRVMSYTF.

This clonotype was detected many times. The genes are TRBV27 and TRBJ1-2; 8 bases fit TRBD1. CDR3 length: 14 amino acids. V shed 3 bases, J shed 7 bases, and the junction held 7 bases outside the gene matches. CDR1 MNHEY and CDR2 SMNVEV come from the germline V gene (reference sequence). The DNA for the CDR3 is TGTGCCAGCAGTTTCGGACAGGGAACTGTTGGCTACACCTTC. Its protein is CASSFGQGTVGYTF.

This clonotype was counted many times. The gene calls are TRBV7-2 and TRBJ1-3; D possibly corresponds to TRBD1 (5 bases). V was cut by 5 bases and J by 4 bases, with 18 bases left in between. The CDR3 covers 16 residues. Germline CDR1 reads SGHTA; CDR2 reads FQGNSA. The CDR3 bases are TGTGCCAGCAGCCCCATTAGAGGGGTAAGAGGAAACACCATATATTTT. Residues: CASSPIRGVRGNTIYF.

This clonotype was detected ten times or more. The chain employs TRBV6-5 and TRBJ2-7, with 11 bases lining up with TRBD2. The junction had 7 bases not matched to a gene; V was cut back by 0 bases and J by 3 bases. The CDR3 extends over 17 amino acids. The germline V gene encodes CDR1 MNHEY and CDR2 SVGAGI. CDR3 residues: CASSYSTSGRKGYEQYF. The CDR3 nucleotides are TGTGCCAGCAGTTACTCTACTAGCGGGAGAAAGGGCTACGAGCAGTACTTC.

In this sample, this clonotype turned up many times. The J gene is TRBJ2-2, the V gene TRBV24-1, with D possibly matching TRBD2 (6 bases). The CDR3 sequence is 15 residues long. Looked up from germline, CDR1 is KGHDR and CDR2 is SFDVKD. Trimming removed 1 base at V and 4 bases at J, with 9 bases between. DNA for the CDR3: TGTGCCACCAGTGATTTTCGGGGAGGCACCGGGGAGCTGTTTTTT. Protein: CATSDFRGGTGELFF.

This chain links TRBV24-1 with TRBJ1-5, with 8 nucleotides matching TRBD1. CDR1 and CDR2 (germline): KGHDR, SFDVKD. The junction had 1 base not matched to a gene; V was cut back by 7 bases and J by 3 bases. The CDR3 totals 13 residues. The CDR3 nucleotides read TGTGCCACCAGGGGACAGGTCAATCAGCCCCAGCATTTT. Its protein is CATRGQVNQPQHF.

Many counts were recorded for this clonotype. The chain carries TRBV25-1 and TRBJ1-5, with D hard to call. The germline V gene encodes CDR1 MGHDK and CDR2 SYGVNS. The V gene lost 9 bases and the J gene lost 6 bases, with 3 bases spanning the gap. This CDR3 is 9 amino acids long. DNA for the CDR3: TGTGCCAGAACTCAGCCCCAGCATTTT. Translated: CARTQPQHF.

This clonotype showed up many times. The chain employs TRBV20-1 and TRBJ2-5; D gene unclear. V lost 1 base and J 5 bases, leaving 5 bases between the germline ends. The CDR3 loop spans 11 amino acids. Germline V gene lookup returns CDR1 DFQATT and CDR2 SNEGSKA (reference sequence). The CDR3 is CSARVGETQYF. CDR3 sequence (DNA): TGCAGTGCTAGAGTTGGGGAGACCCAGTACTTC.

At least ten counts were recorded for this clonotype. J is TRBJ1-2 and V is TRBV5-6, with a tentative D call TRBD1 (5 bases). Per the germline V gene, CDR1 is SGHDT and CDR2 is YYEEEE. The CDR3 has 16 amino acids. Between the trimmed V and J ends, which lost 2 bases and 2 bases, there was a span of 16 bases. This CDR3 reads CASSFALEAGNYGYTF. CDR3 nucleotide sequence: TGTGCCAGCAGCTTTGCCCTTGAGGCAGGGAACTATGGCTACACCTTC. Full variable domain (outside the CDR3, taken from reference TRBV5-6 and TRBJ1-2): DAGVTQSPTHLIKTRGQQVTLRCSPKSGHDTVSWYQQALGQGPQFIFQYYEEEERQRGNFPDRFSGHQFPNYSSELNVNALLLGDSALYLCASSFALEAGNYGYTFGSGTRLTVV.

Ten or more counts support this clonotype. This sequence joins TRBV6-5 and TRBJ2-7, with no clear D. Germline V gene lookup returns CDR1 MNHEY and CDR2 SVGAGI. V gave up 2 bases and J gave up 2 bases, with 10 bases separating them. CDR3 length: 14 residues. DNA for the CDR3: TGTGCCAGCAGTTACAAGGTGTCGGCCTACGAGCAGTACTTC. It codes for CASSYKVSAYEQYF.

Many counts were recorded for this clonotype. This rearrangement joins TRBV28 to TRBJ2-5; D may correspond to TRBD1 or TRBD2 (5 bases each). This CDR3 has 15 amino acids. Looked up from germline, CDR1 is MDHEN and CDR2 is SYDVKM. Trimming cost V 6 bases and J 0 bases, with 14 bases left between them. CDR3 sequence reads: CASRWAGRDQETQYF. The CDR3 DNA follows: TGTGCCAGCAGATGGGCGGGCAGGGACCAAGAGACCCAGTACTTC.

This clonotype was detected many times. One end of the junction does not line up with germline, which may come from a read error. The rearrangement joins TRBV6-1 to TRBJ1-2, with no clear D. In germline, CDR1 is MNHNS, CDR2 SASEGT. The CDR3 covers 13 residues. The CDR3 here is CASSAPETYGYAF. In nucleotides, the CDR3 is TGTGCCAGCAGTGCCCCAGAAACCTATGGCTACGCCTTC.

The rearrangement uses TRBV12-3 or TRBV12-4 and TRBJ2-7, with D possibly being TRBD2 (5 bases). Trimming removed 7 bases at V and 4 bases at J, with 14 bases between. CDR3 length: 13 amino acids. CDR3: CASISGEGYEQYF. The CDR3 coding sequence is TGTGCCAGCATCTCCGGGGAAGGATACGAGCAGTACTTC.

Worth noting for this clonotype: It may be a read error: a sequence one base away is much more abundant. CDR3: CSSSEGGPYGYTF. The CDR3 nucleotides read TGCTCCAGCAGCGAAGGGGGGCCCTATGGCTACACCTTC. The chain combines TRBV5-1 with TRBJ1-2, with TRBD1 as a possible D gene (6 bases). Germline V gene data show CDR1 as SGHRS and CDR2 as YFSETQ. The CDR3 is made up of 13 amino acids. Drawing the rest from reference TRBV5-1 and TRBJ1-2, the complete variable domain is KAGVTQTPRYLIKTRGQQVTLSCSPISGHRSVSWYQQTPGQGLQFLFEYFSETQRNKGNFPGRFSGRQFSNSRSEMNVSTLELGDSALYLCSSSEGGPYGYTFGSGTRLTVV.

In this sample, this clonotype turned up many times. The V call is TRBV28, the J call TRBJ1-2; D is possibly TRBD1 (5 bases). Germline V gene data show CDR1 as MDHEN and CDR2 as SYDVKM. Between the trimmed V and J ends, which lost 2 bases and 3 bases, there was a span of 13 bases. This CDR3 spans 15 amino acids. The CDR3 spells CASSLPFQGDYGYTF. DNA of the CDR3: TGTGCCAGCAGTTTACCATTTCAGGGTGACTATGGCTACACCTTC.

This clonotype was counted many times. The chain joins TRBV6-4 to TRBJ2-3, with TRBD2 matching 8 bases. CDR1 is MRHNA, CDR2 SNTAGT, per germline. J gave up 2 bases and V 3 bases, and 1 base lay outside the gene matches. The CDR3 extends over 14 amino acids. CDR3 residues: CASSERGATDTQYF. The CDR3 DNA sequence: TGTGCCAGCAGTGAGCGGGGGGCCACAGATACGCAGTATTTT.

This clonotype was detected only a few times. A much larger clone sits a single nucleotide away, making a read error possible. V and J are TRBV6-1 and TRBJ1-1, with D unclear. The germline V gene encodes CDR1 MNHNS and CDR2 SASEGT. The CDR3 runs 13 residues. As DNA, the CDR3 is TGTGCCAGCAGGCCACAAAAGAACACTGAAGCTTGCTTT. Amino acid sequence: CASRPQKNTEACF.

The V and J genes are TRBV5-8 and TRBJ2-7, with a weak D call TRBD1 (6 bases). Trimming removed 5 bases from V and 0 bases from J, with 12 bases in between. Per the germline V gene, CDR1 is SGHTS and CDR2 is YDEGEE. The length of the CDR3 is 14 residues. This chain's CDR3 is CASSRTANSYEQYF. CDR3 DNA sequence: TGTGCCAGCAGTCGGACAGCGAACTCCTACGAGCAGTACTTC.

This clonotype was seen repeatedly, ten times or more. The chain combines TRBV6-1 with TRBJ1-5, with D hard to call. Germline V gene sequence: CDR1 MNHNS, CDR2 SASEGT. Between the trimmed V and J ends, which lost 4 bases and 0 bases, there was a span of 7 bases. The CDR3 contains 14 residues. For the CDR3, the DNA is TGTGCCAGCAGTGCGAGTGGTAGCAATCAGCCCCAGCATTTT. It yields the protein CASSASGSNQPQHF.

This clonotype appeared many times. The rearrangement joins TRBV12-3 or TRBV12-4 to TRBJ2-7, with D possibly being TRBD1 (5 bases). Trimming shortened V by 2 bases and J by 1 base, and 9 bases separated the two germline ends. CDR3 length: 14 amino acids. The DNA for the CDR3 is TGTGCCAGCAGTTTAAGGCACAGGTCCTACGAGCAGTACTTC. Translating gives CASSLRHRSYEQYF.

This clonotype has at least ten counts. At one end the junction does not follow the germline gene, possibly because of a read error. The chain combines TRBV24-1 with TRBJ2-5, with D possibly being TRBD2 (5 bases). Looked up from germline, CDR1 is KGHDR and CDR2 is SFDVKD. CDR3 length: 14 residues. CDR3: CATSGLGAQETQYF. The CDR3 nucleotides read TGTGCCACCAGTGGTTTGGGAGCTCAAGAGACCCAGTACTTC.

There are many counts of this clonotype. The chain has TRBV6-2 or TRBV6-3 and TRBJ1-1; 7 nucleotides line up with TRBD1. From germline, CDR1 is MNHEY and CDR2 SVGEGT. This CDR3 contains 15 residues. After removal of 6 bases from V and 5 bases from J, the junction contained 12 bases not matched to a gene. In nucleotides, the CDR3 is TGTGCCAGCAGCCCTACTCTCACAGGGGTTACTGAAGCTTTCTTT. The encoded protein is CASSPTLTGVTEAFF.